Listed below are T cell receptor beta chains from one sample, sequenced in a study of T cells expressing NK-cell markers. TCRdb re-analyzed the 5' RACE reads; it lists each CDR3 protein once, without DNA. The listing records about 370,000 distinct CDR3 sequences. Sequenced material: blood T cells: a sorted CD56 or NKG2C T cell subset, CD4+ or CD8+ T cells, or bulk PBMC T cells (not recorded which). The receptors were gathered from a woman between 50 and 59 years old in good health. Each CDR3 is given with its conserved first and last residue.

j_gene | v_gene | CDR3aa
TRBJ2-1 | TRBV6-5 | CASSYQAGERTYNEQFF
TRBJ2-7 | TRBV15 | CATSDSNEQYF
TRBJ2-4 | TRBV6-5 | CASSNRERVRIRLAKNIQYF
TRBJ2-1 | TRBV3-1 | CASSQGVAVLRSEQFF
TRBJ2-2 | TRBV5-1 | CASSGSGIGTGELFF
TRBJ2-2 | TRBV7-9 | CASSRRTGWAGELFF
TRBJ2-2 | TRBV24-1 | CATSMTGSNTGELFF
TRBJ2-7 | TRBV11-2 | CASSLDSSGIYEQYF
TRBJ1-1 | TRBV7-2 | CASSLDRGLRGVAFF
TRBJ1-1 | TRBV7-9 | CASGNSRGEAFF
TRBJ2-1 | TRBV7-8 | CASVGRVNEQFF
TRBJ2-1 | TRBV27 | CASSRPLAEQFF
TRBJ1-3 | TRBV21-1 | CASIDRDRRSGNTIYF
TRBJ2-1 | TRBV9 | CASSVAPGLAGGGEQFF
TRBJ1-6 | TRBV20-1 | CSATGQGGSPLHF
TRBJ2-2 | TRBV20-1 | CSARDPQGVIELFF
TRBJ2-2 | TRBV7-2 | CASSLVRTGTGELFF
TRBJ2-2 | TRBV24-1 | CATSERSPRFGELFF
TRBJ2-1 | TRBV5-1 | CASSGSGSSYNEQFF
TRBJ2-1 | TRBV11-2 | CASSLPSGVYNEQFF
TRBJ2-3 | TRBV25-1 | CASSEYSEGGYYTDTQYF
TRBJ1-5 | TRBV18 | CASSPKDSNQPQHF
TRBJ2-5 | TRBV5-1 | CASSLGLRQGWYF
TRBJ2-1 | TRBV7-9 | CASSVGMDRGYDEQFF
TRBJ2-5 | TRBV29-1 | CSVGGDSGRRFGTQYF
TRBJ2-2 | TRBV5-1 | CASSSLGAAIGTGELFF
TRBJ1-2 | TRBV6-4 | CASSGPIGHIYGYTF
TRBJ2-7 | TRBV19 | CASSGPGTGTYEQYF
TRBJ1-5 | TRBV27 | CASRVTGLWDNQPQHF